This T cell receptor (beta chain) comes out of a study of shared clonotypes between healthy human individuals (dated by TCRdb to 2020 to 2022). Some background on the complete study: The cohort comprised a couple of women and three men aged 18 to 49 years. For each donor, CD4 naive and CD4 memory were each given three plates, CD8 naive was given two plates, and CD8 memory was given one plate. To estimate repertoire size and how much clonotypes are shared between individuals, the study performed deep sequencing of blood TCR repertoires from a few healthy adults. Different laboratories and diverse techniques were used to prepare libraries and sequence TCR repertoires, to increase sequencing depth and limit assay-specific biases. Each donor's leukapheresis produced roughly between roughly 0.85 and 10 billion PBMCs.

Points the paper makes about the study in general: Sampling was restricted to blood, and TCR repertoires in tissues likely differ from the TCR repertoires found in blood. Even with the large sequencing depth, rarefaction of the sorted-subset datasets indicated that sequencing was incomplete. Larger estimated clonotype richness was generally found for naive subsets than for memory subsets. Across four donors, around 5% of naive CD4, 3% to 3.5% of naive CD8, 2% to 2.5% of memory CD4, and approximately 0.42% of memory CD8 clonotypes were shared. Higher generation probabilities were observed for clonotypes shared by all four sorted-subset donors than for non-shared clonotypes. Because the study included only a small number of donors, the genetic and exposure-history diversity represented was limited. Based on pairwise subsampling, the degree of clonotype sharing among donors was expected to be affected by sequencing depth.

Using the deep immunoSEQ assay, multiplex PCR amplified TCR CDR3 regions from genomic DNA. Genomic DNA extracted from each cell subset was distributed evenly over all wells of several immunoSEQ 96-well plates, and each plate served as one replicate. For sorted subsets, each replicate PCR was loaded with roughly 200 ng genomic DNA, equivalent to some 27,000 T cell genomes. Purified libraries were quantified with a Qubit 3.0 fluorometer, sized on a Bioanalyzer 2100, and re-quantified with the KAPA Library Quantification kit. A separate single-read 150-cycle Illumina NextSeq 550 flow cell was used to sequence each immunoSEQ 96-well plate. In the source study's methods: Because the immunoSEQ output held only junctional sequences and lacked quality scores, the filtering could not match the filtering applied to full-length reads. Sequences were annotated with PyIR, a Python wrapper for IgBLAST v1.9, using IMGT germline references to assign V/J genes and CDR3. Reads with weak V/J assignments (E-value above 1e-6), missing CDR3, stop codons, out-of-frame junctions, or ambiguous translated residues were removed. A V3J clonotype was defined by an identical inferred V gene, J gene, and CDR3 amino acid sequence. The percentage overlap between two repertoires was calculated by dividing the number of shared unique clonotypes by the size of the smaller repertoire. Three approaches were used to assess repertoire richness: RTK rarefaction, the Chao1 estimator, and Recon v2.1 estimates of unobserved clonotypes. OLGA was used to compute generation probabilities for all TCRbeta clonotypes that the gDNA method yielded from a few donors. TCRdb retrieved this table from immuneACCESS and kept in-frame rearrangements only. Not all clones are present; in checked studies, unresolved V genes account for under half, and no reason is known for the remainder. D and trimming were read from the DNA, whereas the V and J calls and clone size are those reported in that table. For this sample the table gives about 2.2 million clones, of which 90% to 95% were detected only once. Jointly, the top ten make up about 1.6% of the sample.

For the CD8 naive samples, CD45RO-negative cells were positively selected for CCR7, yielding a CD45RA+CCR7+ population from which TemRA cells were excluded. The donors were healthy, HIV-negative adults who had no recently reported acute infections or vaccinations. Every donor was a Caucasian adult living in Nashville, Tennessee, USA. After blood collection by leukapheresis, PBMCs were isolated using Ficoll-Histopaque density gradient centrifugation and then cryopreserved in the vapor phase of liquid nitrogen. Analytical flow cytometry was used to check the purity and quantity of each magnetically sorted T cell population. Genomic DNA was isolated from each sorted fraction and quantified by UV absorbance on a Nanodrop 2000c. Details on this clone: This receptor's antigen is unknown. It has no much larger one-base neighbor in the sample; base qualities were not kept.

At the junction V is shortened by 5 bases and J by 0 bases, with 17 bases in between. The germline V gene (reference sequence) provides CDR1 LNHDA and CDR2 SQIVND. The CDR3 runs 17 residues from the cysteine to the phenylalanine. Of all the DNA, just the CDR3 is kept, 51 bases in frame from base 1. Material for sequencing was naive CD8+ T cells from PBMCs. Taken with the paper, the label for cell subset or site translates to: CD45RA+CCR7+. This receptor was taken from a man aged 18-30 years in good health. Some clones in this sample may be carry-over from other donors' samples. Rearrangement joined TRBV19 to TRBJ1-3, and perhaps TRBD1 as D gene, on 5 matching bases. This receptor carries the CDR3 CASSARGRGSSGNTIYF. The DNA sequence is TGTGCCAGTAGTGCTCGAGGTAGGGGAAGCTCTGGAAACACCATATATTTT.